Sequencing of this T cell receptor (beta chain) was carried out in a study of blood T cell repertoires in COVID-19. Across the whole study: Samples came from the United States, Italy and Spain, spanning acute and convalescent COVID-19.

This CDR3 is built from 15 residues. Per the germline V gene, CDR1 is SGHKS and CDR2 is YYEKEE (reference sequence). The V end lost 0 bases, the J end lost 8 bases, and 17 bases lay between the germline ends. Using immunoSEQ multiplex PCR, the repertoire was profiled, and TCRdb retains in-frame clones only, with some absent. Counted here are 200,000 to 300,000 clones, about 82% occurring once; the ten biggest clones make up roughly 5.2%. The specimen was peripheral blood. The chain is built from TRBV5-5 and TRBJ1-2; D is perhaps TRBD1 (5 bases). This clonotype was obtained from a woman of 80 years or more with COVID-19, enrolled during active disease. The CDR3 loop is CASSLDGRVLGGYTF. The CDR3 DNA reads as TGTGCCAGCAGCTTGGATGGCAGGGTCTTGGGGGGCTACACCTTC.